This TCR beta chain was sequenced during a study of radiotherapy plus CTLA-4 blockade in lung cancer (dated by TCRdb to 2016 to 2018). A note on the overall study: Among enrolled patients, under 20% had an objective response and 31% reached disease control. General conclusions and limits of the study: After treatment with radiotherapy and ipilimumab, TCR clones that originated in tumors expanded in peripheral blood. The strongest predictors of response, as reported, were early dynamic changes in blood T cell clones along with a rise in serum interferon-beta after radiation.

Regarding this clone: Its antigen remains undetermined. Base qualities are not at hand, and no much larger clone is one base apart.

Library method: the immunoSEQ multiplex PCR assay. Sourced from immuneACCESS, this table was stored by TCRdb with only in-frame sequences that have V and J called. A share of the clones is absent; for the studies checked, an unresolved V gene accounts for under half, and the remainder has no known explanation. Counted in this sample were around 20,000 clones; 86% of them appeared once. The ten largest clonotypes hold about a quarter of the sample. In this study, focal radiation therapy paired with CTLA-4 blockade (ipilimumab) was tested in patients who had chemo-refractory metastatic non-small-cell lung cancer. CDR3 length: 14 amino acids, cysteine to phenylalanine. CDR3 DNA only is kept here, 42 bases in frame from base 1. Looking up the germline V gene yields CDR1 MNHNS and CDR2 SASEGT. V and J are truncated by 7 bases and 4 bases respectively, leaving an intervening sequence of 13 bases.

The rearranged chain carries TRBV6-1 and TRBJ1-4, with no D gene named confidently. The receptor was isolated from a human donor with non-small cell lung cancer whose response to radiotherapy plus ipilimumab could not be evaluated. The specimen comprised peripheral blood, sampled from a patient treated with radiotherapy plus ipilimumab. CDR3 loop: CASNDGQINEKLFF. The DNA sequence is TGTGCCAGCAATGATGGGCAGATTAATGAAAAACTGTTTTTT.